This T cell receptor (beta chain) was recovered during a study of cytomegalovirus exposure and HLA in healthy donors. Study observations and caveats: A later analysis, which compared TCR beta chains of equal frequency, found the HLA-associated ones more clonally expanded. Overall, roughly 150 TCR beta chains were annotated as cytomegalovirus-associated. Many donors carried some public TCRs, although rarity characterized most TCR sequences. Serostatus for CMV was the only available immune exposure information.

A multiplex PCR was run with 60 Vbeta primers and 13 Jbeta primers. Clones were read by immunoSEQ multiplex PCR, and TCRdb kept only the in-frame ones, dropping some. The sample yields roughly 140,000 clones, 64% seen once. This CDR3 is built from 16 residues. Concerning this clone itself: Its antigen is currently unknown.

The chain uses TRBV21-1 and TRBJ1-1. TRBV21-1 is flagged as a pseudogene. This TCR was recovered from a woman aged 25-40 years in good health and CMV-seropositive. The sequencing input was PBMCs. CDR3 in DNA: TGTGCCAGCAGCCCCTCGTGTGAGAATGCGAACACTGAAGCTTTCTTT. Translation: CASSPSCENANTEAFF.